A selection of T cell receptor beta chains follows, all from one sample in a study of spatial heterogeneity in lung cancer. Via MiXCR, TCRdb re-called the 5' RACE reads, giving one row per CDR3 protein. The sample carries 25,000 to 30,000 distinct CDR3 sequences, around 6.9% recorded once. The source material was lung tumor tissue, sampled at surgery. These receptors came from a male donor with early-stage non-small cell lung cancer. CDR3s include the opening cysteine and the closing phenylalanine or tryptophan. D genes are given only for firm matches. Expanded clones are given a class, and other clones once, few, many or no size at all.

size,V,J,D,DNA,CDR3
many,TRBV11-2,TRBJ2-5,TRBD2,TGTGCCAGCAGCTTAGGCGGCGGGGGGGCTGTAGAGACCCAGTACTTC,CASSLGGGGAVETQYF
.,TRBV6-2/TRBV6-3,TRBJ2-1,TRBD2,TGTGCCAGCAGTTCGAAGGGACTAGCTTACAATGAGCAGTTCTTC,CASSSKGLAYNEQFF
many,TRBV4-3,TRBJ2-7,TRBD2,TGCGCCAGCAGCCCTTTTCGGACTAGCGGGGGGGCTGGGGAGTACGAGCAGTACTTC,CASSPFRTSGGAGEYEQYF
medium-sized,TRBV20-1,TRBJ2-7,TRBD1,TGCAGTGCTTTACAGGGGCGCGGCGCCTACGAGCAGTACTTC,CSALQGRGAYEQYF
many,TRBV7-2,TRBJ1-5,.,TGTGCCAGCAGCTTACAGGGAGGCAATCAGCCCCAGCATTTT,CASSLQGGNQPQHF
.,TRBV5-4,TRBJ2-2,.,TGTGCCAGCAGCTTGGTAGACGTCGGGGAGCTGTTTTTT,CASSLVDVGELFF
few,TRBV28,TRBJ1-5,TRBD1,TGTGCCAGCAGATTTACAGGGGGAGGGAATCAGCCCCAGCATTTT,CASRFTGGGNQPQHF
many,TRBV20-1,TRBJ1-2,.,TGCAGTGCTAGAGCCCCCGACTATTACTATAGGGGCTACACCTTC,CSARAPDYYYRGYTF
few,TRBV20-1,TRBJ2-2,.,TGCAGTGCTAGAGAAGGACTCACGACCGGGGAGCTGTTTTTT,CSAREGLTTGELFF
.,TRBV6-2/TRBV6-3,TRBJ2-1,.,TGTGCCAGCAGTTACTTCCATGAGCAGTTCTTC,CASSYFHEQFF
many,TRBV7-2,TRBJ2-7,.,TGTGCCAGCAGCTTTGGGTCGGCACAGCGCTACGAGCAGTACTTC,CASSFGSAQRYEQYF
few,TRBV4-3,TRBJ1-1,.,TGCGCCAGCAGCCAAGCAGGGATGAGGAACACTGAAGCTTTCTTT,CASSQAGMRNTEAFF
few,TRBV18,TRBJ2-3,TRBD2,TGTGCCAGCTCACCACCTAGCGGGGAAAATACGCAGTATTTT,CASSPPSGENTQYF
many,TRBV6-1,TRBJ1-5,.,TGTGCCAGCAGTGAATTAGGTAGGAGCAATCAGCCCCAGCATTTT,CASSELGRSNQPQHF
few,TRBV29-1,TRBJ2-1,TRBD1,TGCAGCGTTGTCCGACAGGGTTCTCGTTCGGGGCAGTTCTTC,CSVVRQGSRSGQFF
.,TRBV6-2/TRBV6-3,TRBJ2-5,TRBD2,TGTGCCAGCAGTGGAGAACGGGGGGGAAGAGAGACCCAGTACTTC,CASSGERGGRETQYF
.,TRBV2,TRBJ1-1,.,TGTGCCAGCCGGGGCAGGACTGAAGCTTTCTTT,CASRGRTEAFF
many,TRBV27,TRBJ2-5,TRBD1,TGTGCCAGCAGTCCAGGGACAGGGGAGACCCAGTACTTC,CASSPGTGETQYF
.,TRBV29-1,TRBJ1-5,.,TGCAGCGTGCAAACTGGTACAAATCAGCCCCAGCATTTT,CSVQTGTNQPQHF
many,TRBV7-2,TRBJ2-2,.,TGTGCCAGCAGTTCATCCCCGGGTGCCGGGGAGCTGTTTTTT,CASSSSPGAGELFF
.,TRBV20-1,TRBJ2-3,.,TGCAGTGCTAGAGACCAGGGTCGGACAGATACGCAGTATTTT,CSARDQGRTDTQYF
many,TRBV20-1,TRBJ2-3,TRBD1,TGCAGTGCTAGGGACAGGGGTTTAGATACGCAGTATTTT,CSARDRGLDTQYF
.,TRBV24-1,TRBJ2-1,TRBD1,TGTGCCACCAGTGGTGGACAGGCAGCCCTCTACAATGAGCAGTTCTTC,CATSGGQAALYNEQFF
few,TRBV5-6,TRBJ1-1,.,TGTGCCAGCGACTTTAGAGGGAGTGGCACTGAAGCTTTCTTT,CASDFRGSGTEAFF
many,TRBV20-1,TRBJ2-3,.,TGCAGTCAGGGGAAGACTAGCACAGATACGCAGTATTTT,CSQGKTSTDTQYF
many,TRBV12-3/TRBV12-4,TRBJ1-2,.,TGTGCCAGCAGTTCACTGGAAGCGGCTACCCTCGGTGGCTACACCTTC,CASSSLEAATLGGYTF
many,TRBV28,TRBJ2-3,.,TGTGCCATTCGGGGGCCTAGCACAGATACGCAGTATTTT,CAIRGPSTDTQYF
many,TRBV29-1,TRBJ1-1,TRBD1,TGCAGCGCACGGACAGGGGAAATCCCTGAAGCTTTCTTT,CSARTGEIPEAFF
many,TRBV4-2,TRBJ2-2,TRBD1,TGTGCCAGCAGCACCGGGACAGGGGTGGGCACCGGGGAGCTGTTTTTT,CASSTGTGVGTGELFF
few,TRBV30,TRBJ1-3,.,TGTGCCTGGAGAAGAGGGAGCTCTGGAAACACCATATATTTT,CAWRRGSSGNTIYF
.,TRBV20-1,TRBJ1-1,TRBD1,TGCAGTGCTAGGGGACAGGTGCCGAACACTGAAGCTTTCTTT,CSARGQVPNTEAFF
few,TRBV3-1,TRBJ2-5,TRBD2,TGTGCCAGCAGCCAAATGGCGGGGGGGCAAGAGACCCAGTACTTC,CASSQMAGGQETQYF
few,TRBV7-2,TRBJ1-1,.,TGTGCCAGCAGCTTATCGGGGACTGAAGCTTTCTTT,CASSLSGTEAFF
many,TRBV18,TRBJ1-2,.,TGTGCCAGCTCACCAGTTTCTCGGGTTGGCTACACCTTC,CASSPVSRVGYTF
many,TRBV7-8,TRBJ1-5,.,TGTGCCAGCAGCTTACGACCAACCCTTCCCCATCAGCCCCAGCATTTT,CASSLRPTLPHQPQHF
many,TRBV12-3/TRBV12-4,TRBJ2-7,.,TGTGCCAGCAGTTTACAGGGTCGCGAGCAGTACTTC,CASSLQGREQYF
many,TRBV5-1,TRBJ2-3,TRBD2,TGCGCCAGCAGCTTGGATACCGGCGGGGGGGCGACTTATTTT,CASSLDTGGGATYF
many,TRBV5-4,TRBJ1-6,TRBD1,TGTGCCAGCAGTTTGAGACAGGGGTCTTATAATTCACCCCTCCACTTT,CASSLRQGSYNSPLHF
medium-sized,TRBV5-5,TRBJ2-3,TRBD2,TGTGCCAGCAGCCCTTCCGGGACTAGCGGGGGGGCGGATACGCAGTATTTT,CASSPSGTSGGADTQYF
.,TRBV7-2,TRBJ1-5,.,TGTGCCAGCAGCTTAACCCGGGGCGTCAATCAGCCCCAGCATTTT,CASSLTRGVNQPQHF
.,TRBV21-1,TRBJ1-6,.,TGTGCCAGCAGCAAAGCGCTATCAAGCTTAGGCTTT,CASSKALSSLGF
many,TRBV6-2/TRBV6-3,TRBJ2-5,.,TGTGCCAGCACCCGACAGGCCCAAGAGACCCAGTACTTC,CASTRQAQETQYF
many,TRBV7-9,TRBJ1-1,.,TGTGCCAGCAGCTTAGGGGCGGCGGGGGCTCCCGAAGCTTTCTTT,CASSLGAAGAPEAFF
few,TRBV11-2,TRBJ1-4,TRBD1,TGTGCCAGCAGCTCCACAGGGGGCCAAAATGAAAAACTGTTTTTT,CASSSTGGQNEKLFF
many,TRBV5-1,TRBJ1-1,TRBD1,TGCGCCAGCAGCTTGTTGCAGGGGGACACTGAAGCTTTCTTT,CASSLLQGDTEAFF
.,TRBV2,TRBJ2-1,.,TGTGCCAGCAGTCCCTCCTACAATGAGCAGTTCTTC,CASSPSYNEQFF
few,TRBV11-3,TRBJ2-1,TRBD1,TGTGCCAGCAGCGAGAGACGCGGGACAGGGCGCTACAATGAGCAGTTCTTC,CASSERRGTGRYNEQFF
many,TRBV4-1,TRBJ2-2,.,TGCGCCAGCAGCCAAGGGGGCAGGGCGAACACCGGGGAGCTGTTTTTT,CASSQGGRANTGELFF
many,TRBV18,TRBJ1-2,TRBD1,TGTGCCAGCTCATTATATCAACAGGGGGCGATGGGCTACACCTTC,CASSLYQQGAMGYTF
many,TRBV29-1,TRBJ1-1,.,TGCAGCGTCGGAAGGGAAATGGCTGAAGCTTTCTTT,CSVGREMAEAFF
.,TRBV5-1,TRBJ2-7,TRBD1,TGCGCCAGCAGCCCGGGACAGGGGATTTACGAGCAGTACTTC,CASSPGQGIYEQYF
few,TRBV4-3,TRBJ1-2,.,TGCGCCAGCAGCCAAGACCCGCCTGTGGGCGGGATCGATGGCTACACCTTC,CASSQDPPVGGIDGYTF
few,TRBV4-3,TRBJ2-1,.,TGCGCCAGCAGCCCGACACCTTCACGGTTCAATGAGCAGTTCTTC,CASSPTPSRFNEQFF
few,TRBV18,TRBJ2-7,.,TGTGCCAGCTCACCACCAGGACAGCCCGGGTGGCAGTACTTC,CASSPPGQPGWQYF